What follows is one T cell receptor beta chain and its context. Its matching antigen is unknown. During construction of the library, unique molecular identifiers were attached to individual cDNA molecules for quantitative, reproducible TCR counting. As originally analysed: Per-sample TCR counts ranged from about 20,000 to 750,000, median roughly 98,000. TCRdb re-analysed the 5' RACE reads in MiXCR, keeping a single row per CDR3 protein. The V and J calls were not made by the authors but by TCRdb's processing. Of some 78,000 distinct CDR3 sequences detected, about 7.7% appear once; the ten largest clones hold 2% to 2.5%. The data are from a study of human T cells and chemical hapten exposure. V lost 0 bases to trimming and J lost 8 bases, with 11 bases between them. The CDR3 extends over 14 amino acids. CDR1 is MNHEY and CDR2 is SVGEGT in the germline V gene. Findings of the study overall: TCRs above 1 in 1000 frequency stayed constant with DPC sensitization.

Blood, whole and unfractionated, served as the source for total RNA extraction. The clonotype comes from a male donor in good health. V usage is TRBV6-2 or TRBV6-3 and J usage is TRBJ2-1; the D is unclear. The CDR3 DNA follows: TGTGCCAGCAGTTACTCGAAATTGGGCTATGAGCAGTTCTTC. Its translation: CASSYSKLGYEQFF.